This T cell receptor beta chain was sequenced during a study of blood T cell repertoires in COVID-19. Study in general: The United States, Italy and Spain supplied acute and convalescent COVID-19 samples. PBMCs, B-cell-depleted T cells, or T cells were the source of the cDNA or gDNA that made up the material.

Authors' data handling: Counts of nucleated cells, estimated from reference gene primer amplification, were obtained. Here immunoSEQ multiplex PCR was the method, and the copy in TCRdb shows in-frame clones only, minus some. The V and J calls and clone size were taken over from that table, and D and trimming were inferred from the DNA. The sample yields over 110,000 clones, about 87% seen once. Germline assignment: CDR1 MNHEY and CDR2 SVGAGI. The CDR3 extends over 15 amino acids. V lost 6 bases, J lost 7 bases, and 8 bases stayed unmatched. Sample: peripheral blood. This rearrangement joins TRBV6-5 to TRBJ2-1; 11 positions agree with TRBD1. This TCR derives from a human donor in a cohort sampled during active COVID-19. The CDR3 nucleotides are TGTGCCAGCAGCTCCGGAGGACAGGGGGCGAATGAGCAGTTCTTC. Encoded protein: CASSSGGQGANEQFF.